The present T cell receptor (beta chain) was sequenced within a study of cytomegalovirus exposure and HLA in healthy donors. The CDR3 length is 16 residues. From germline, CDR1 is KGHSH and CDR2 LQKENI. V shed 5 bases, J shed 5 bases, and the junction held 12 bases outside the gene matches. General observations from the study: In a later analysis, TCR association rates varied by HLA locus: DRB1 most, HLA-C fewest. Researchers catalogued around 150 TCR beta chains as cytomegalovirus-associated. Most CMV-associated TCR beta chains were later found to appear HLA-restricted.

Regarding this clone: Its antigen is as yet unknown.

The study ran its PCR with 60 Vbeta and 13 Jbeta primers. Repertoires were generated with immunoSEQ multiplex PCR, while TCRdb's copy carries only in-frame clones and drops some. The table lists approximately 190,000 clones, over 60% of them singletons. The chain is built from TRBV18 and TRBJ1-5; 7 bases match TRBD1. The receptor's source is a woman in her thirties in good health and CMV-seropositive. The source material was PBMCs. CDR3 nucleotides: TGTGCCAGCTCAATCGGCCGGGACAGTTCCTATCAGCCCCAGCATTTT. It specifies CASSIGRDSSYQPQHF.